The 19 T cell receptor beta chains given below trace back to one sample, sequenced in a study of T cell repertoires in cytomegalovirus infection. Their antigens are not known. A single record per CDR3 protein comes from TCRdb applying MiXCR to the reads. Among about 920,000 distinct CDR3 sequences listed, approximately 31% were seen once. Specimen: cultured CD8+ T cells from PBMCs, collected from culture after CMV antigen stimulation. Receptors originate from a human donor in good health (CMV status not recorded). Some clones in this sample may be carry-over from other donors' samples.

This clonotype came up a few times. The chain combines TRBV29-1 with TRBJ1-2; D is undetermined. Germline CDR1 SQVTM, CDR2 ANQGSEA. V lost 1 base and J lost 4, with 22 bases in between. The CDR3 extends over 17 amino acids. The CDR3 sequence is CSVEVGAKADKFYGYTF. CDR3 DNA: TGCAGCGTTGAAGTAGGTGCAAAGGCGGATAAATTCTATGGCTACACCTTC.

J is TRBJ2-1 and V is TRBV7-9; D is possibly TRBD2 (5 bases). The CDR3 has 11 amino acids. Trimming stripped 5 bases from V and 12 bases from J, with 11 bases between. In germline, CDR1 is SEHNR, CDR2 FQNEAQ (reference sequence). The CDR3 nucleotides read TGTGCCAGCAGCCCTAGCACTGGGCAGTTCTTC. Encoded protein: CASSPSTGQFF.

This chain links TRBV13 with TRBJ1-2; D not certain. Germline CDR1 reads PRHDT; CDR2 reads FYEKMQ (reference sequence). The CDR3 has 14 amino acids. The germline V and J ends were trimmed by 5 bases and 6 bases, with 16 bases remaining between them. CDR3 in amino acids: CASSPRGHLDGYTF. The CDR3 DNA is TGTGCCAGCAGCCCACGCGGGCATCTTGATGGCTACACCTTC.

This clonotype was seen a few times. The rearrangement uses TRBV20-1 and TRBJ1-4; D remains unclear. The CDR3 contains 15 residues. CDR1 is DFQATT, CDR2 SNEGSKA, per germline (reference sequence). V lost 0 bases to trimming and J lost 8 bases, with 16 bases between them. The CDR3 nucleotides read TGCAGTGCTAGAGATTGGGCCGGAAGATGGGAAAAACTGTTTTTT. Translated, it gives CSARDWAGRWEKLFF.

V is TRBV5-1 and J is TRBJ2-7, with a tentative D call TRBD2 (5 bases). Trimming took 6 bases from V and 6 from J, leaving 16 bases between them. CDR3 length: 13 residues. The germline gives CDR1 SGHRS, CDR2 YFSETQ. The CDR3 bases are TGCGCCAGCAACGGGTTGAGGGTCGGCGAGCAGTACTTC. It specifies CASNGLRVGEQYF.

The genes are TRBV12-3 or TRBV12-4 and TRBJ2-3; tentatively, D is TRBD2 (6 bases). This CDR3 region has 15 residues. Between the trimmed V and J ends, which lost 3 bases and 2 bases, there was a span of 12 bases. This CDR3 reads CASSFRSGSTDTQYF. DNA of the CDR3: TGTGCCAGCAGTTTTCGTAGCGGATCCACAGATACGCAGTATTTT.

The chain combines TRBV6-5 with TRBJ2-1; 7 nucleotides agree with TRBD1. Germline V CDR1 and CDR2: MNHEY, SVGAGI. This CDR3 comprises 13 residues. With V trimmed by 7 bases and J by 3 bases, 3 bases remained unmatched. CDR3 sequence reads: CASTGQVYNEQFF. The CDR3 DNA follows: TGTGCCAGCACCGGACAGGTCTACAATGAGCAGTTCTTC.

The rearrangement joins TRBV12-3 or TRBV12-4 to TRBJ1-2; no firm D call. This CDR3 has 11 amino acids. The V and J ends lost 7 bases and 2 bases respectively, with 5 bases between them. In DNA, the CDR3 is TGTGCCAGCAATGGCAACTATGGCTACACCTTC. This gives the protein CASNGNYGYTF.

The V gene is TRBV12-3 or TRBV12-4, the J gene TRBJ2-3, with 12 bases aligning to TRBD1. Trimming cost V 5 bases and J 5 bases; bases outside gene matches: 8. This CDR3 comprises 16 residues. This chain's CDR3 is CASSLPGQGAGDTQYF. DNA of the CDR3: TGTGCCAGCAGTCTGCCGGGACAGGGGGCCGGAGATACGCAGTATTTT.

The chain employs TRBV9 and TRBJ2-3; maybe TRBD2 (5 bases). From germline, CDR1 is SGDLS and CDR2 YYNGEE. The V end was cut by 4 bases, the J end by 2 bases, with 11 bases between. The CDR3 extends over 14 amino acids. The CDR3 loop reads CASSTQRNTDTQYF. In nucleotides, the CDR3 is TGTGCCAGCAGCACCCAGCGGAACACAGATACGCAGTATTTT.

The rearrangement joins TRBV12-3 or TRBV12-4 to TRBJ1-1; 7 bases are a match to TRBD1. This CDR3 is 17 amino acids long. Germline trimming cut 3 bases from V and 4 bases from J; bases unmatched to any gene: 14. CDR3 loop: CASSLPLRQGSGTEAFF. The CDR3 nucleotides are TGTGCCAGCAGTTTGCCCCTTCGACAGGGATCGGGCACTGAAGCTTTCTTT.

This clonotype appeared a few times. V gene TRBV4-3 combines with J gene TRBJ2-1, with a possible D match to TRBD1 (5 bases). Germline CDR1 and CDR2: LGHNA and YSLEER. The CDR3 has 13 amino acids. Trimming cost V 1 base and J 6 bases, with 7 bases left between them. This CDR3 is CASSQGRANEQFF. The CDR3 nucleotides are TGCGCCAGCAGCCAAGGCAGGGCCAATGAGCAGTTCTTC.

The chain carries TRBV10-3 and TRBJ2-1; D may match TRBD1 or TRBD2 (5 bases each). This CDR3 spans 17 amino acids. Trimming took off 6 bases at V and 0 bases at J, with 18 bases between the two ends. Germline CDR1 reads ENHRY; CDR2 reads SYGVKD. CDR3 region: CAISEGTRRSSYNEQFF. The DNA for the CDR3 is TGTGCCATCAGCGAGGGGACGAGACGCAGCTCCTACAATGAGCAGTTCTTC.

The sample holds many counts of this clonotype. The rearrangement links TRBV7-6 to TRBJ2-3; tentatively, D is TRBD2 (6 bases). The CDR3 totals 16 residues. Germline CDR1 and CDR2: SGHVS and FNYEAQ. V was pared by 3 bases and J by 4 bases, with 17 bases between. In nucleotides, the CDR3 is TGTGCCAGCAGCTTCATGTCCAGTAGCGGACCAGATACGCAGTATTTT. It specifies CASSFMSSSGPDTQYF.

This clonotype appeared once. The V call is TRBV5-8, the J call TRBJ1-1; D ambiguous. Germline lookup yields CDR1 SGHTS and CDR2 YDEGEE. Between the trimmed V and J ends, which lost 5 bases and 5 bases, there was a span of 13 bases. CDR3 length: 13 amino acids. The CDR3 loop reads CASRTERRTEAFF. Written as DNA, the CDR3 is TGTGCCAGCAGAACAGAAAGGAGAACTGAAGCTTTCTTT.

This clonotype was observed once. A much larger clone is a single base away; this may be a read error. The chain joins TRBV7-2 to TRBJ2-7, with D possibly called TRBD1 or TRBD2 (5 bases each). Germline values: CDR1 SGHTA, CDR2 FQGNSA. CDR3 length equals 13 residues. V gave up 3 bases and J gave up 6 bases, with 12 bases separating them. CDR3 coding DNA: TGTGCCAGCAGCTTTATGGGGGTAGGCGAGCAGTACGTC. As protein: CASSFMGVGEQYV.

CDR3 residues: CASSTGGGGSNQPQHF. In DNA form, the CDR3 reads TGTGCCAGCAGCACTGGAGGAGGCGGTAGCAATCAGCCCCAGCATTTT. The chain uses TRBV7-9 and TRBJ1-5; no firm D call. Germline values: CDR1 SEHNR, CDR2 FQNEAQ (reference sequence). The CDR3 covers 16 residues. V gave up 5 bases and J gave up 0 bases, with 14 bases separating them.

This clonotype was seen more than once but under ten times. This sequence joins TRBV7-2 and TRBJ2-6, with 8 bases identical to TRBD1. Trimming at V came to 4 bases and at J to 2 bases, leaving 13 bases not matched to a gene. The CDR3 runs 19 residues. CDR1 is SGHTA, CDR2 FQGNSA, per germline. The CDR3 sequence is CASSYRQGIIYTGANVLTF. For the CDR3, the DNA is TGTGCCAGCAGCTACCGACAGGGGATAATCTATACTGGGGCCAACGTCCTGACTTTC. The full variable domain, its missing parts supplied by reference TRBV7-2 and TRBJ2-6, is GAGVSQSPSNKVTEKGKDVELRCDPISGHTALYWYRQSLGQGLEFLIYFQGNSAPDKSGLPSDRFSAERTGGSVSTLTIQRTQQEDSAVYLCASSYRQGIIYTGANVLTFGAGSRLTVL.

The rearrangement joins TRBV5-3 to TRBJ2-7; 10 nucleotides align to TRBD2. TRBV5-3 is identified as an open reading frame with a role that is uncertain. V dropped 8 bases and J dropped 7; count of bases not matched to a gene: 15. This CDR3 is 15 amino acids long. The CDR3 DNA is TGTGCCAGCAGCCAGATAAGCGGGGGGGCCGGAGAGCAGTACTTC. Translated, it gives CASSQISGGAGEQYF.